This T cell receptor beta chain was retrieved from a study of blood T cell repertoires in COVID-19. Germline V gene data show CDR1 as SGHNT and CDR2 as YENEEA. Trimming pared 3 bases from V and 5 bases from J, leaving 7 bases between. The CDR3 is 13 residues long. Authors' analysis steps: From reference gene primer amplification, estimates of nucleated cell counts were derived. The protocol was immunoSEQ multiplex PCR, while the TCRdb copy is restricted to in-frame clones and leaves out a portion. Clonal size and the V and J genes are those of that table, whereas D and trimming came from the DNA. The sample records roughly 250,000 clones, roughly three quarters being singletons.

The sample comprised peripheral blood. This TCR was sampled from a woman in her 40s with active or convalescent COVID-19. V and J are TRBV11-3 and TRBJ2-2; D gene uncertain. DNA of the CDR3: TGTGCCAGCAGCTTCCGGGTTACCGGGGAGCTGTTTTTT. Encoded protein: CASSFRVTGELFF.